One sample yielded the 20 T cell receptor beta chains listed below, sequenced in a study of blood T cell repertoires in COVID-19. The assay was immunoSEQ multiplex PCR, and TCRdb's table has in-frame clones only and misses some. The profile shows some 31,000 clones, less than 90% of them singletons. The sample taken for sequencing was peripheral blood. These receptors were obtained from a man between 65 and 85 years old with active COVID-19.

The rearrangement joins TRBV9 to TRBJ2-1; TRBD2 aligns across 8 bases. The V gene end was trimmed by 0 bases and the J gene end by 4 bases; junction bases not matched to a gene: 9. CDR3 length: 17 amino acids. CDR1 and CDR2 from the germline V gene are SGDLS and YYNGEE. CDR3 bases: TGTGCCAGCAGCGTAGAGGGTAGCGGGATAATGTACAATGAGCAGTTCTTC. It yields the protein CASSVEGSGIMYNEQFF. Complete variable domain (other parts from reference TRBV9 and TRBJ2-1): DSGVTQTPKHLITATGQRVTLRCSPRSGDLSVYWYQQSLDQGLQFLIQYYNGEERAKGNILERFSAQQFPDLHSELNLSSLELGDSALYFCASSVEGSGIMYNEQFFGPGTRLTVL.

The chain combines TRBV21-1 with TRBJ2-3; TRBD2 was called by the table and not checked on the DNA. TRBV21-1 is tagged as a pseudogene. The CDR3 consists of 10 residues. The CDR3 nucleotides are TGTGCCAGCAGGACTGTGGAGCAGTATTTT. Its translation: CASRTVEQYF.

The genes are TRBV5-1 and TRBJ1-3; the D is unclear. V lost 0 bases to trimming and J lost 0 bases, with 16 bases between them. The germline V gene has CDR1 SGHRS and CDR2 YFSETQ. CDR3 length: 18 amino acids. DNA of the CDR3: TGCGCCAGCAGCTTGGCCGGGTGGGTAGGGAGCTCTGGAAACACCATATATTTT. Translated, it gives CASSLAGWVGSSGNTIYF.

This clone was recorded once. This CDR3 is CASSYPSGVGHEQFF. The CDR3 DNA follows: TGTGCCAGCAGTTACCCTTCCGGTGTGGGCCATGAGCAGTTCTTC. V usage is TRBV6-5 and J usage is TRBJ2-1; D is uncertain. The CDR3 is made up of 15 amino acids. Trimming shortened V by 2 bases and J by 8 bases, and 16 bases separated the two germline ends. The germline gives CDR1 MNHEY, CDR2 SVGAGI.

The J gene is TRBJ1-5, the V gene TRBV6-2 or TRBV6-3; the match to TRBD1 covers 9 bases. The CDR3 has 17 amino acids. The germline gives CDR1 MNHEY, CDR2 SVGEGT. The V and J ends lost 4 bases and 2 bases, in that order; junction bases with no gene match: 9. CDR3 sequence: CASSSYRDRVGNQPQHF. CDR3 bases: TGTGCCAGCAGTTCCTACCGGGACAGGGTTGGCAATCAGCCCCAGCATTTT.

The V call is TRBV9, the J call TRBJ2-1; 7 bases align to TRBD2. Germline V lookup: CDR1 SGDLS, CDR2 YYNGEE. This CDR3 comprises 12 residues. V lost 4 bases and J lost 10; bases outside the gene matches: 5. CDR3 nucleotides: TGTGCCAGCAGCCCCGGGGGAGGGGAGCAGTTCTTC. Its protein product is CASSPGGGEQFF.

The rearrangement uses TRBV7-3 and TRBJ2-2, with TRBD1 identical over 9 bases. Germline CDR1 is SGHTA and CDR2 is FQGTGA. Trimming removed 4 bases from V and 5 bases from J; junction bases left unmatched: 17. The CDR3 is made up of 19 amino acids. The CDR3 DNA reads as TGTGCCAGCAGCTCCCGGGGGTCCGACAGGGGGGCAAGGACCGGGGAGCTGTTTTTT. This codes for CASSSRGSDRGARTGELFF. Full variable domain (outside the CDR3, taken from reference TRBV7-3 and TRBJ2-2): GAGVSQTPSNKVTEKGKYVELRCDPISGHTALYWYRQSLGQGPEFLIYFQGTGAADDSGLPNDRFFAVRPEGSVSTLKIQRTERGDSAVYLCASSSRGSDRGARTGELFFGEGSRLTVL.

The chain joins TRBV7-7 to TRBJ2-5, with 10 bases lining up with TRBD1. With V trimmed by 1 base and J by 4 bases, 0 bases remained unmatched. The CDR3 is made up of 14 amino acids. Germline V CDR1 and CDR2: SSHAT, FNYEAQ (reference sequence). The CDR3 loop is CASSLGTGGETQYF. Here the CDR3 DNA reads TGTGCCAGCAGCTTAGGGACAGGGGGAGAGACCCAGTACTTC.

This chain uses TRBV24-1 with TRBJ2-3, with D perhaps TRBD2 (6 bases). CDR1 is KGHDR and CDR2 is SFDVKD in the germline V gene. V was pared by 0 bases and J by 5 bases, with 17 bases between. The CDR3 has 17 residues. The CDR3, as DNA: TGTGCCACCAGTGATTTGAGCGCGGGGTTTGGGGGAGATACGCAGTATTTT. It is translated as CATSDLSAGFGGDTQYF.

This clone was detected only once. CDR3 DNA: TGTGCCAGCGGTAGCTCCTACAATGAGCAGTTCTTC. Translated, it gives CASGSSYNEQFF. The genes are TRBV12-3 or TRBV12-4 and TRBJ2-1, with no clear D. The V end was cut by 8 bases, the J end by 0 bases, with 5 bases between. The CDR3 contains 12 residues.

This clone appeared a few times. The genes are TRBV18 and TRBJ2-5; 11 bases match TRBD1. V gave up 3 bases and J gave up 4 bases; unmatched junction bases: 4. There are 15 residues in the CDR3. Germline V gene lookup returns CDR1 KGHSH and CDR2 LQKENI. This CDR3 reads CASSPRTGGLETQYF. The CDR3 DNA reads TGTGCCAGCTCACCCCGGACAGGGGGCTTAGAGACCCAGTACTTC.

V is TRBV7-2 and J is TRBJ2-1; TRBD2 is a possible D gene (5 bases). This CDR3 spans 17 amino acids. Looked up from germline, CDR1 is SGHTA and CDR2 is FQGNSA. V was shortened by 2 bases and J by 6 bases, with 20 bases between the two germline ends. CDR3 protein: CASSLPIGISRGNEQFF. CDR3 nucleotides: TGTGCCAGCAGCTTACCGATTGGAATTAGCCGGGGCAATGAGCAGTTCTTC.

In nucleotides, the CDR3 is TGTGCCAGTAGTAAATATCCACTAGCGTCTGGGGGCTACAATGAGCAGTTCTTC. As protein: CASSKYPLASGGYNEQFF. The chain links TRBV19 to TRBJ2-1, with 7 bases identical to TRBD2. The length of the CDR3 is 18 residues. V was pared by 4 bases and J by 3 bases, with 15 bases of the junction left unmatched. The germline CDR1 and CDR2 sequences are LNHDA and SQIVND (reference sequence).

The rearrangement uses TRBV28 and TRBJ2-5, with D perhaps TRBD1 (6 bases). V gave up 6 bases and J gave up 5 bases, with 10 bases separating them. CDR1 and CDR2 from the germline V gene are MDHEN and SYDVKM. The CDR3 is 12 residues long. CDR3 amino acids: CASRRQAETQYF. DNA for the CDR3: TGTGCCAGCAGGAGACAGGCGGAGACCCAGTACTTC.

There are a few counts of this clone. V is TRBV2 and J is TRBJ1-6, with D hard to call. Germline CDR1 and CDR2: SNHLY and FYNNEI. CDR3 size: 13 residues. V was pared by 1 base and J by 11 bases, with 9 bases between. CDR3 nucleotide sequence: TGTGCCAGCAGTGAAGGAGCGTGGGCACCCCTCCACTTT. Protein: CASSEGAWAPLHF.

This sequence joins TRBV3-1 (or the pseudogene TRBV3-2) and TRBJ1-2, with D uncertain. This CDR3 has 11 residues. Per the germline V gene, CDR1 is LGHDT and CDR2 is YNNKEL (reference sequence). Trimming took off 4 bases at V and 4 bases at J, with 4 bases between the two ends. The CDR3 DNA sequence: TGTGCCAGCAGCCGCGGCTATGGCTACACCTTC. It translates to CASSRGYGYTF.

The chain has TRBV14 and TRBJ1-2, with D unclear. Trimming removed 1 base from V and 5 bases from J, with 14 bases in between. CDR1 is SGHDN and CDR2 is FVKESK in the germline V gene. This CDR3 contains 15 residues. In DNA form, the CDR3 reads TGTGCCAGCAGCCAAGGGGGAGGCCCCATTTATGGCTACACCTTC. Its translation is CASSQGGGPIYGYTF.

The rearrangement joins TRBV24-1 to TRBJ2-7; 8 bases are a match to TRBD1. The CDR3 runs 15 residues. Germline trimming cut 0 bases from V and 5 bases from J; bases unmatched to any gene: 5. From germline, CDR1 is KGHDR and CDR2 SFDVKD. The CDR3 DNA sequence: TGTGCCACCAGTGATTTGTGGACAGGGCTCGACGAGCAGTACTTC. This encodes CATSDLWTGLDEQYF.

This clone was recorded only once. The chain employs TRBV11-2 and TRBJ2-7; 11 bases are a match to TRBD2. Per the germline V gene, CDR1 is SGHAT and CDR2 is FQNNGV. Losses at the gene ends were 2 bases for V and 7 bases for J; bases not matched to a gene: 7. There are 15 residues in the CDR3. The CDR3 DNA reads TGTGCCAGCAGCTTACCACTAGCGGGAGCAAATGAGCAGTACTTC. This sequence encodes CASSLPLAGANEQYF.

The chain joins TRBV6-5 to TRBJ2-3, with 10 bases aligning to TRBD2. Trimming at V came to 7 bases and at J to 5 bases, leaving 6 bases not matched to a gene. This CDR3 has 14 residues. Germline values: CDR1 MNHEY, CDR2 SVGAGI. The CDR3 protein is CASTRAGGGDTQYF. DNA of the CDR3: TGTGCCAGCACACGAGCGGGAGGGGGAGATACGCAGTATTTT.